Each of the 6 T cell receptor beta chains below was sequenced from the same sample in a study of T cells in tuberculosis. Libraries were prepared by immunoSEQ multiplex PCR; TCRdb keeps only in-frame clonotypes and omits some of them. The sample includes more than 30,000 clones, about 97% seen only once; the top ten take less than 7.5%. Source material: PBMCs. The receptors were gathered from a donor between 5 and 29 years old with latent tuberculosis or without tuberculosis infection.

This sequence joins TRBV10-3 and TRBJ1-1; TRBD1 matches at 9 bases. This CDR3 contains 15 residues. CDR1 and CDR2 from the germline V gene are ENHRY and SYGVKD. V lost 2 bases, J lost 7 bases, and 8 bases stayed unmatched. For the CDR3, the DNA is TGTGCCATCAGTGAGGCGCGAACAGGGGGCGGTGAAGCTTTCTTT. It specifies CAISEARTGGGEAFF.

The V and J genes are TRBV5-1 and TRBJ2-1; no clear D. The germline V gene encodes CDR1 SGHRS and CDR2 YFSETQ. The CDR3 has 14 amino acids. V was shortened by 2 bases and J by 4 bases, with 10 bases between the two germline ends. CDR3 in amino acids: CASSLQLRYNEQFF. CDR3 nucleotides: TGCGCCAGCAGCTTACAGCTTAGGTACAATGAGCAGTTCTTC.

The chain has TRBV30 and TRBJ1-4, with TRBD1 identical over 7 bases. J lost 4 bases, V lost 1 base, and 6 bases had no gene match. The CDR3 loop spans 15 amino acids. Per germline, CDR1 GTSNPN and CDR2 SVGIG (reference sequence). The CDR3 protein is CAWSDATGLNEKLFF. In DNA, the CDR3 is TGTGCCTGGAGTGACGCGACAGGGCTTAATGAAAAACTGTTTTTT.

The rearrangement uses TRBV27 and TRBJ1-4; D is undetermined. The V gene lost 5 bases and the J gene lost 6 bases, with 22 bases spanning the gap. CDR3 length: 17 residues. Germline CDR1 reads MNHEY; CDR2 reads SMNVEV (reference sequence). The CDR3 loop reads CASSPWARDLTHEKLFF. DNA of the CDR3: TGTGCCAGCAGTCCGTGGGCCCGGGATTTGACGCATGAAAAACTGTTTTTT.

V and J are TRBV7-8 and TRBJ1-5; D call uncertain. CDR3 size: 16 residues. Germline CDR1 is SGHVS and CDR2 is FQNEAQ. V lost 1 base to trimming and J lost 0 bases, with 10 bases between them. In nucleotides, the CDR3 is TGTGCCAGCAGCTTAGGGGCAGCTTATAGCAATCAGCCCCAGCATTTT. It encodes CASSLGAAYSNQPQHF.

The V call is TRBV6-1, the J call TRBJ1-4; 10 nucleotides align to TRBD1. J gave up 6 bases and V 5 bases, and 3 bases lay outside the gene matches. This CDR3 is built from 14 residues. Germline CDR1 and CDR2: MNHNS and SASEGT. The CDR3 is CASSRTGGDEKLFF. The CDR3 DNA reads as TGTGCCAGCAGTCGGACAGGGGGAGATGAAAAACTGTTTTTT.